These T cell receptor beta chains were read from a single sample in a study of cytomegalovirus exposure and HLA in healthy donors. Profiling relied on immunoSEQ multiplex PCR, and the TCRdb table lists in-frame clones only, not all of them. Among over 150,000 clones listed, 77% were seen once. Material: PBMCs. The receptors were sampled from a woman aged 25 to 39 in good health and CMV-seropositive. Each CDR3 is given with its conserved first and last residue. A D gene is named only where the DNA matches it firmly. The size entry is marked missing in some rows and otherwise reads once, few, many or a size class.

>NA|TRBV6-5|TRBD2|TRBJ2-1
TGTGCCAGCAGTACCCTTAGCGGGAGCTTCAATGAGCAGTTCTTC
CASSTLSGSFNEQFF
>NA|TRBV4-3|NA|TRBJ1-5
TGCGCCAGCAGCCAAGAATATGGGCCGGGAAGCAATCAGCCCCAGCATTTT
CASSQEYGPGSNQPQHF
>few|TRBV27|TRBD2|TRBJ2-1
TGTGCCAGCAGACTTAGCGGGAGTACCTACAATGAGCAGTTCTTC
CASRLSGSTYNEQFF
>NA|TRBV9|NA|TRBJ2-2
TGTGCCAGCAGCGTAGCCCAGAACACCGGGGAGCTGTTTTTT
CASSVAQNTGELFF
>few|TRBV25-1|NA|TRBJ2-1
TGTGCCAGCAGTGAGCGCCAGGGGTACAATGAGCAGTTCTTC
CASSERQGYNEQFF
>NA|TRBV2|TRBD2|TRBJ2-7
TGTGCCAGTACCCCGGGACTAGCGGGATTTTTCACCTACGAGCAGTACTTC
CASTPGLAGFFTYEQYF
>NA|TRBV28|TRBD2|TRBJ2-3
TGTGCCAGCAGACGAGGGACTAGCGGGAGGGTTAGCACAGATACGCAGTATTTT
CASRRGTSGRVSTDTQYF
>NA|TRBV25-1|NA|TRBJ1-3
TGTGCCAGCAGTGAATTTGCGGTGGGCTCTGGAAACACCATATATTTT
CASSEFAVGSGNTIYF
>NA|TRBV19|TRBD1|TRBJ1-2
TGTGCCAGTAGAGGAACAGGACAGGGATCGTACTATGGCTACACCTTC
CASRGTGQGSYYGYTF
>NA|TRBV19|NA|TRBJ2-1
TGTGCCAGTAGTACCTTTCAGGGGAATGAGCAGTTCTTC
CASSTFQGNEQFF
>few|TRBV5-8|TRBD2|TRBJ2-7
TGTGCCAGCAGCACCCGACCCCTAGCGGGAGGTCTCTCCGAGCAGTACTTC
CASSTRPLAGGLSEQYF
>NA|TRBV27|TRBD1|TRBJ1-4
TGTGCCAGCAGTTTAGGTGCCCGTCTCAGACAGGGCGGTAATGAAAAACTGTTTTTT
CASSLGARLRQGGNEKLFF
>NA|TRBV10-3|TRBD2|TRBJ2-1
TGTGCCATCAGTGGTAGACTAGCGGGAGCCTACAATGAGCAGTTCTTC
CAISGRLAGAYNEQFF
>NA|TRBV6-4|NA|TRBJ2-1
TGTGCCAGCAGTGACCGAGGAGGCGATGAGCAGTTCTTC
CASSDRGGDEQFF
>NA|TRBV28|TRBD1|TRBJ2-7
TGTGCCAGCAATGTGGCGGGACAGGTTTACGAGCAGTACTTC
CASNVAGQVYEQYF
>few|TRBV29-1|NA|TRBJ1-1
TGCAGCGAAGGCAGGGAAGGCACTGAAGCTTTCTTT
CSEGREGTEAFF
>once|TRBV6-6|NA|TRBJ1-4
TGTGCCAGCGAAACGGGGGTTACAAATGAAAAACTGTTTTTT
CASETGVTNEKLFF
>NA|TRBV21-1|NA|TRBJ1-1
TGTGCCAGCCCCGGACAGGGGACTGAAGCTTTCTTT
CASPGQGTEAFF
>NA|TRBV5-6|NA|TRBJ1-4
TGTGCCAGCAGCTTGGCGGCAGGGCCTAATGAAAAACTGTTTTTT
CASSLAAGPNEKLFF
>NA|TRBV29-1|TRBD1|TRBJ2-5
TGCAGCGTTGAAATTTGGGACAGGGTGGTGGAGACCCAGTACTTC
CSVEIWDRVVETQYF
>NA|TRBV18|TRBD2|TRBJ2-1
TGTGCCAGCTCACAGCCGGGACTAGCGCTCAATGAGCAGTTCTTC
CASSQPGLALNEQFF
>NA|TRBV9|NA|TRBJ2-1
TGTGCCAGCAGCGTAGAGGGCGGAGGGAACAATGAGCAGTTCTTC
CASSVEGGGNNEQFF